Below are 13 T cell receptor beta chains sequenced from a single sample in a study of human versus mouse CDR3 diversity and MHC coevolution. Produced via immunoSEQ multiplex PCR; TCRdb's table is partial and in-frame only. The repertoire holds 50,000 to 70,000 clones, around 94% seen once, with 15% to 20% in the top ten. Sequencing input: naive CD4+ T cells from blood. The subset here: CD45RO-negative CD62L-positive naive CD4 T cells. The receptors come from a person aged 60 to 70 in good health.

The chain joins TRBV10-3 to TRBJ2-5; the D is unclear. V lost 4 bases and J 0 bases, leaving 6 bases between the germline ends. Germline V gives CDR1 ENHRY, CDR2 SYGVKD. This CDR3 is 13 amino acids long. The CDR3 reads CAISGRDQETQYF. CDR3 nucleotides: TGTGCCATCAGTGGGAGAGACCAAGAGACCCAGTACTTC.

This chain links TRBV28 with TRBJ1-1; D gene unclear. CDR1 MDHEN and CDR2 SYDVKM come from the germline V gene. The CDR3 covers 14 residues. V was clipped by 5 bases and J by 7 bases, with 17 bases between them. The CDR3 sequence is CASSPALNRGEAFF. DNA for the CDR3: TGTGCCAGCAGTCCCGCCCTAAATCGAGGTGAAGCTTTCTTT.

The rearrangement links TRBV9 to TRBJ2-3; a possible D gene is TRBD1 (6 bases). This CDR3 contains 15 residues. CDR1 and CDR2 from the germline V gene are SGDLS and YYNGEE. The V gene lost 0 bases and the J gene lost 0 bases, with 8 bases spanning the gap. The CDR3, as DNA: TGTGCCAGCAGCGTAGGGACAGAGAGCACAGATACGCAGTATTTT. Amino acids: CASSVGTESTDTQYF.

This rearrangement joins TRBV6-5 to TRBJ2-5; the match to TRBD1 covers 8 bases. The V and J ends lost 2 bases and 3 bases, in that order; junction bases with no gene match: 5. The germline gives CDR1 MNHEY, CDR2 SVGAGI. The CDR3 covers 15 residues. CDR3 nucleotide sequence: TGTGCCAGCAGTTACGGGACAGGATCCGAAGAGACCCAGTACTTC. Translating gives CASSYGTGSEETQYF.

The J gene is TRBJ2-5, the V gene TRBV20-1; D call uncertain. V lost 0 bases to trimming and J lost 5 bases, with 4 bases between them. CDR3 size: 11 residues. Germline lookup yields CDR1 DFQATT and CDR2 SNEGSKA (reference sequence). The CDR3 coding sequence is TGCAGTGCTAGAGATCGGGAGACCCAGTACTTC. The encoded protein is CSARDRETQYF.

This clone appeared once. The V gene is TRBV5-1, the J gene TRBJ1-2, with D perhaps TRBD1 (5 bases). Trimming cost V 4 bases and J 0 bases, with 10 bases left between them. This CDR3 region has 14 residues. CDR1 is SGHRS, CDR2 YFSETQ, per germline. CDR3 sequence (DNA): TGCGCCAGCAGCCCGACAGCAGCTAACTATGGCTACACCTTC. Translated: CASSPTAANYGYTF.

The chain is built from TRBV15 and TRBJ1-1; no firm D call. The CDR3 spans 12 residues. V was pared by 3 bases and J by 8 bases, with 10 bases between. Germline assignment: CDR1 LNHNV and CDR2 YYDKDF (reference sequence). The CDR3 nucleotides are TGTGCCACCAGCAGTCCAACTAGAGAAGCTTTCTTT. As protein: CATSSPTREAFF.

This chain links TRBV6-5 with TRBJ2-1; D gene uncertain. V lost 5 bases, J lost 3 bases, and 8 bases lay in between. The CDR3 spans 13 residues. The V gene's germline CDR1 is MNHEY and CDR2 SVGAGI. The CDR3 DNA reads as TGTGCCAGCAGTCAAAACATCTACAATGAGCAGTTCTTC. It specifies CASSQNIYNEQFF.

The chain's CDR3 is CASSSLAGGSDTQYF. The CDR3 DNA reads as TGTGCCAGCAGCTCCCTAGCGGGAGGGTCAGATACGCAGTATTTT. The genes are TRBV7-9 and TRBJ2-3; TRBD2 matches 12 bases. V shed 4 bases and J 4 bases; nucleotides not matched to a gene: 3. Germline V gene sequence: CDR1 SEHNR, CDR2 FQNEAQ (reference sequence). The CDR3 has 15 residues.

The chain has TRBV4-1 and TRBJ2-1; 7 bases align to TRBD1. V shed 1 base and J 1 base; nucleotides not matched to a gene: 16. CDR1 is MGHRA and CDR2 is YSYEKL in the germline V gene. The CDR3 extends over 20 amino acids. The CDR3 here is CASSQASTGTITGSYNEQFF. Written as DNA, the CDR3 is TGCGCCAGCAGCCAAGCCTCGACAGGGACCATCACGGGTTCCTACAATGAGCAGTTCTTC.

V and J are TRBV25-1 and TRBJ2-7; 7 bases are shared with TRBD1. This CDR3 comprises 14 residues. Looked up from germline, CDR1 is MGHDK and CDR2 is SYGVNS. Trimming cost V 6 bases and J 3 bases; bases outside gene matches: 8. The CDR3 nucleotides are TGTGCCAGCAGAGAGACAGGGAAAGTCTACGAGCAGTACTTC. Protein: CASRETGKVYEQYF.

The chain couples TRBV9 to TRBJ2-3; TRBD2 aligns across 8 bases. Per the germline V gene, CDR1 is SGDLS and CDR2 is YYNGEE. CDR3 length: 16 amino acids. Losses at the gene ends were 3 bases for V and 2 bases for J; bases not matched to a gene: 8. The DNA of the CDR3 is TGTGCCAGCAGCGCCCCCACTAGCGGCTTCACAGATACGCAGTATTTT. Translated, it gives CASSAPTSGFTDTQYF.

This sequence joins TRBV7-3 and TRBJ2-3; D remains unclear. Trimming left V 5 bases short and J 3 bases short, with 12 bases between. This CDR3 has 14 amino acids. CDR1 is SGHTA and CDR2 is FQGTGA in the germline V gene. CDR3 sequence: CASSPAAATDTQYF. In DNA form, the CDR3 reads TGTGCCAGCAGCCCGGCGGCGGCGACAGATACGCAGTATTTT.